This passage covers 25 T cell receptor beta chains from one sample sequenced in a study of blood T cells in healthy people across ages. The use of a sample-barcoded 5' primer and a J-beta primer mix characterized a second PCR of about 6 to 11 cycles. TCRdb analysed the 5' RACE reads with MiXCR anew, one entry per CDR3 protein. The data contain fewer than 800,000 distinct CDR3 sequences, about 34% of them singletons. Sequenced material: blood. These receptors all stem from a woman aged 80 or over in good health.

This clonotype occurred many times. The chain carries TRBV7-9 and TRBJ2-3; 16 nucleotides align to TRBD2. Looked up from germline, CDR1 is SEHNR and CDR2 is FQNEAQ (reference sequence). V was clipped by 6 bases and J by 1 base; unmatched bases: 13. There are 20 residues in the CDR3. The CDR3 DNA is TGTGCCAGCAGTTCGGGACTAGCGGGGGGGACGCTAATCGGCACAGATACGCAGTATTTT. Translating it yields CASSSGLAGGTLIGTDTQYF.

The sample holds one count of this clonotype. The DNA of the CDR3 is TGTGCCAGCAGCCCAAATAACTACCGTCTTACCAGCCAAGAGACCCAGTACTTC. This gives the protein CASSPNNYRLTSQETQYF. The J gene is TRBJ2-5, the V gene TRBV7-3, with D hard to call. The CDR3 is 18 residues long. Trimming pared 5 bases from V and 1 base from J, leaving 23 bases between. Germline assignment: CDR1 SGHTA and CDR2 FQGTGA. Supplemented by reference TRBV7-3 and TRBJ2-5, the full variable domain reads GAGVSQTPSNKVTEKGKYVELRCDPISGHTALYWYRQSLGQGPEFLIYFQGTGAADDSGLPNDRFFAVRPEGSVSTLKIQRTERGDSAVYLCASSPNNYRLTSQETQYFGPGTRLLVL.

V and J are TRBV6-5 and TRBJ1-1; D uncertain. The germline V gene encodes CDR1 MNHEY and CDR2 SVGAGI. CDR3 length: 13 residues. Trimming left V 1 base short and J 4 bases short, with 7 bases between. CDR3 sequence (DNA): TGTGCCAGCAGTTACTTCGCGACCACTGAAGCTTTCTTT. It is translated as CASSYFATTEAFF.

The V gene is TRBV6-2 or TRBV6-3, the J gene TRBJ2-7, with D maybe TRBD2 (5 bases). Germline V CDR1 and CDR2: MNHEY, SVGEGT. The V gene lost 2 bases and the J gene lost 0 bases, with 17 bases spanning the gap. The CDR3 consists of 17 residues. CDR3 sequence: CASSYPRVGIPSYEQYF. The CDR3 DNA reads TGTGCCAGCAGTTACCCGAGGGTCGGAATCCCCTCCTACGAGCAGTACTTC.

There are many counts of this clonotype. The chain couples TRBV5-5 to TRBJ2-1, with TRBD1 matching 8 bases. Germline lookup yields CDR1 SGHKS and CDR2 YYEKEE (reference sequence). J was trimmed by 5 bases and V by 3 bases; bases with no gene match: 7. CDR3 length: 15 residues. CDR3 nucleotides: TGTGCCAGCAGCTCCCGTGGACAGGGCGACAATGAGCAGTTCTTC. Its protein is CASSSRGQGDNEQFF. Looking up the rest from reference TRBV5-5 and TRBJ2-1 gives the full variable domain: DAGVTQSPTHLIKTRGQQVTLRCSPISGHKSVSWYQQVLGQGPQFIFQYYEKEERGRGNFPDRFSARQFPNYSSELNVNALLLGDSALYLCASSSRGQGDNEQFFGPGTRLTVL.

This clonotype came up a few times. The chain carries TRBV4-2 and TRBJ1-1; 7 bases match TRBD1. With V trimmed by 3 bases and J by 0 bases, 4 bases remained unmatched. Germline values: CDR1 LGHNA, CDR2 YNFKEQ. This CDR3 has 15 amino acids. The CDR3, as DNA: TGTGCCAGCAGCCATTCGGACAGGCTGAACACTGAAGCTTTCTTT. Translation: CASSHSDRLNTEAFF.

J is TRBJ1-2 and V is TRBV20-1; D uncertain. With 5 bases removed from V and 8 bases from J, the gap between germline ends came to 12 bases. The germline CDR1 and CDR2 sequences are DFQATT and SNEGSKA (reference sequence). This CDR3 has 11 amino acids. Written as DNA, the CDR3 is TGCAGTGCTCGAAGGACTGAAGGCTACACCTTC. Encoded protein: CSARRTEGYTF.

This clonotype has only a few counts. A much larger clone sits a single nucleotide away, making a read error possible. The V gene is TRBV5-5, the J gene TRBJ2-5, with 9 bases matching TRBD1. In germline, CDR1 is SGHKS, CDR2 YYEKEE (reference sequence). The CDR3 runs 14 residues. Unmatched junction bases numbered 4, after V lost 4 bases and J lost 3 bases. CDR3 sequence reads: CASSRWTGEETQYF. The CDR3 DNA is TGTGCCAGCAGCCGATGGACAGGGGAAGAGACCCAGTACTTC.

As concerns this clonotype: A much larger clonotype is one base distant, so this may be a read error. V gene TRBV20-1 combines with J gene TRBJ2-3; the match to TRBD2 covers 8 bases. Germline V lookup: CDR1 DFQATT, CDR2 SNEGSKA (reference sequence). V shed 8 bases, J shed 0 bases, and the junction held 7 bases outside the gene matches. This CDR3 comprises 14 residues. The DNA for the CDR3 is TGCAGTACCCCGGGGGGGGTTAGCACAGATACGCAGTATTTT. Translating it yields CSTPGGVSTDTQYF.

The rearrangement joins TRBV6-5 to TRBJ2-7; D is undetermined. The V end was cut by 2 bases, the J end by 0 bases, with 17 bases between. Germline-derived CDR1 and CDR2 are MNHEY and SVGAGI. There are 17 residues in the CDR3. The CDR3 coding sequence is TGTGCCAGCAGTTACCCCGTCACGGTCCACTCCTCCTACGAGCAGTACTTC. Translated: CASSYPVTVHSSYEQYF.

This clonotype has more than one count but fewer than ten. The V gene is TRBV5-1, the J gene TRBJ1-5; no firm D call. Trimming pared 2 bases from V and 4 bases from J, leaving 10 bases between. The CDR3 has 14 residues. CDR1 is SGHRS, CDR2 YFSETQ, per germline. The CDR3 here is CASSFDGFNQPQHF. DNA for the CDR3: TGCGCCAGCAGCTTTGACGGATTTAATCAGCCCCAGCATTTT. Supplemented by reference TRBV5-1 and TRBJ1-5, the full variable domain reads KAGVTQTPRYLIKTRGQQVTLSCSPISGHRSVSWYQQTPGQGLQFLFEYFSETQRNKGNFPGRFSGRQFSNSRSEMNVSTLELGDSALYLCASSFDGFNQPQHFGDGTRLSIL.

As concerns this clonotype: A clone one base away is much larger, so this may be a read error. J is TRBJ1-5 and V is TRBV6-1; tentatively, D is TRBD1 (5 bases). This CDR3 contains 16 residues. CDR1 MNHNS and CDR2 SASEGT come from the germline V gene. This chain's CDR3 is CANSEAAGGSNQPQHF. In nucleotides, the CDR3 is TGTGCCAACAGTGAAGCGGCCGGGGGAAGCAATCAGCCCCAGCATTTT.

The rearrangement links TRBV10-3 to TRBJ2-3; TRBD2 agrees at 7 bases. This CDR3 has 15 residues. Germline lookup yields CDR1 ENHRY and CDR2 SYGVKD. V shed 9 bases and J 1 base; nucleotides not matched to a gene: 10. CDR3 sequence: CAMSPGGSGTDTQYF. The CDR3 DNA sequence: TGTGCCATGTCCCCGGGGGGTAGCGGCACAGATACGCAGTATTTT.

This clonotype has ten or more counts. The chain links TRBV5-6 to TRBJ2-7; D is unresolved. Germline assignment: CDR1 SGHDT and CDR2 YYEEEE. The CDR3 consists of 13 residues. V was cut by 4 bases and J by 2 bases, with 10 bases left in between. The CDR3 is CASSQDGAYEQYF. The CDR3 region has the DNA TGTGCCAGCAGCCAAGACGGCGCCTACGAGCAGTACTTC. Supplemented by reference TRBV5-6 and TRBJ2-7, the full variable domain reads DAGVTQSPTHLIKTRGQQVTLRCSPKSGHDTVSWYQQALGQGPQFIFQYYEEEERQRGNFPDRFSGHQFPNYSSELNVNALLLGDSALYLCASSQDGAYEQYFGPGTRLTVT.

On this clonotype: One end of the junction fails to match germline, which may point to a read error. The chain combines TRBV12-3 or TRBV12-4 with TRBJ2-3; 8 bases map to TRBD2. The CDR3 covers 15 residues. This CDR3 is CASSLGGLGADTEYF. CDR3 coding DNA: TGTGCCAGCAGTTTAGGGGGACTAGGCGCAGATACGGAGTATTTT.

V gene TRBV4-3 combines with J gene TRBJ1-1, with a possible D match to TRBD1 (5 bases). V lost 0 bases and J 7 bases, leaving 12 bases between the germline ends. CDR1 is LGHNA, CDR2 YSLEER, per germline. There are 14 residues in the CDR3. The CDR3 DNA is TGCGCCAGCAGCCAAGAAAGACAGTCGGTTGAAGCTTTCTTT. As protein: CASSQERQSVEAFF.

The chain carries TRBV3-1 and TRBJ2-4; D is perhaps TRBD1 (5 bases). Germline V lookup: CDR1 LGHDT, CDR2 YNNKEL (reference sequence). With 4 bases removed from V and 9 bases from J, the gap between germline ends came to 19 bases. This CDR3 comprises 15 residues. The CDR3 DNA follows: TGTGCCAGCAGCCCAGGCTGGGCCAGGGCGAGCATTCAGTACTTC. Translation: CASSPGWARASIQYF. Full variable domain (missing parts from reference TRBV3-1 and TRBJ2-4): DTAVSQTPKYLVTQMGNDKSIKCEQNLGHDTMYWYKQDSKKFLKIMFSYNNKELIINETVPNRFSPKSPDKAHLNLHINSLELGDSAVYFCASSPGWARASIQYFGAGTRLSVL.

The sample holds a few counts of this clonotype. The chain is built from TRBV7-2 and TRBJ1-1; the D is unclear. The CDR3 is 15 residues long. V was cut by 1 base and J by 0 bases, with 9 bases left in between. Germline CDR1 reads SGHTA; CDR2 reads FQGNSA. In nucleotides, the CDR3 is TGTGCCAGCAGCTTAGACAACTTCATGAACACTGAAGCTTTCTTT. Its translation: CASSLDNFMNTEAFF. Looking up the rest from reference TRBV7-2 and TRBJ1-1 gives the full variable domain: GAGVSQSPSNKVTEKGKDVELRCDPISGHTALYWYRQSLGQGLEFLIYFQGNSAPDKSGLPSDRFSAERTGGSVSTLTIQRTQQEDSAVYLCASSLDNFMNTEAFFGQGTRLTVV.

This clonotype was observed at least ten times. A much larger clone differs by one base, so this may be a read error. The V call is TRBV4-2, the J call TRBJ2-5; D is ambiguous. This CDR3 has 12 residues. With 3 bases removed from V and 11 bases from J, the gap between germline ends came to 13 bases. Germline CDR1 is LGHNA and CDR2 is YNFKEQ. CDR3 in amino acids: CASSQDYNEQYF. The CDR3 nucleotides are TGTGCCAGCAGCCAGGATTACAATGAGCAGTACTTC.

Of note for this clonotype: This may arise from a read error, as a much more abundant clone is one base away. The chain recombines TRBV9 with TRBJ1-2; D is perhaps TRBD1 (5 bases). V lost 3 bases, J lost 2 bases, and 11 bases lay in between. The length of the CDR3 is 14 residues. Germline CDR1 is SGDLS and CDR2 is YYNGEE. The chain's CDR3 is CASSAVGANYGYTF. As DNA, the CDR3 is TGTGCCAGCAGCGCCGTCGGGGCAAACTATGGCTACACCTTC. Full variable domain (remainder filled in from reference TRBV9 and TRBJ1-2): DSGVTQTPKHLITATGQRVTLRCSPRSGDLSVYWYQQSLDQGLQFLIQYYNGEERAKGNILERFSAQQFPDLHSELNLSSLELGDSALYFCASSAVGANYGYTFGSGTRLTVV.

This clonotype was counted many times. V usage is TRBV18 and J usage is TRBJ2-7; TRBD1 matches 8 bases. The trim removed 4 bases at V and 1 base at J, leaving 9 bases unmatched. Germline V gene data show CDR1 as KGHSH and CDR2 as LQKENI. CDR3 length equals 16 residues. In DNA form, the CDR3 reads TGTGCCAGCTCACAAGGGACCGGGACAGGTTCCTACGAGCAGTACTTC. Translated: CASSQGTGTGSYEQYF.

V gene TRBV27 combines with J gene TRBJ2-7; possibly TRBD1 or TRBD2 for D (5 bases each). CDR3 length: 15 residues. V was trimmed by 5 bases and J by 0 bases, leaving 14 bases between them. Germline lookup yields CDR1 MNHEY and CDR2 SMNVEV (reference sequence). The CDR3 region is CASSTRDGNSYEQYF. In DNA, the CDR3 is TGTGCCAGCAGTACCAGGGACGGAAACTCCTACGAGCAGTACTTC.

The chain employs TRBV12-3 or TRBV12-4 and TRBJ2-4, with D possibly being TRBD2 (5 bases). The J call may not be correct, given that the DNA end is closer to TRBJ2-7. The CDR3 sequence is 16 residues long. DNA for the CDR3: TGTGCCAGCAGTCCCCTGGCAGCGGTGGCCGCCCACGAGCAGTACTTC. Translated: CASSPLAAVAAHEQYF.

This clonotype came up a few times. The genes are TRBV28 and TRBJ2-3; 8 nucleotides align to TRBD1. Germline lookup yields CDR1 MDHEN and CDR2 SYDVKM. CDR3 length: 15 residues. V shed 1 base, J shed 3 bases, and the junction held 3 bases outside the gene matches. CDR3 sequence reads: CASSLSRGRTDTQYF. CDR3 nucleotides: TGTGCCAGCAGTTTATCCAGGGGGCGGACAGATACGCAGTATTTT.

This clonotype showed up many times. The chain uses TRBV9 and TRBJ2-3; 7 bases agree with TRBD1. V shed 0 bases and J 2 bases; nucleotides not matched to a gene: 6. Germline CDR1 and CDR2: SGDLS and YYNGEE. The CDR3 has 16 residues. CDR3 in DNA: TGTGCCAGCAGCGTAGTGGGTGGACAGGTCACAGATACGCAGTATTTT. This codes for CASSVVGGQVTDTQYF. The full variable domain, in which reference TRBV9 and TRBJ2-3 provide the parts outside the CDR3, is DSGVTQTPKHLITATGQRVTLRCSPRSGDLSVYWYQQSLDQGLQFLIQYYNGEERAKGNILERFSAQQFPDLHSELNLSSLELGDSALYFCASSVVGGQVTDTQYFGPGTRLTVL.